Shown below are 13 T cell receptor beta chains from a single sample sequenced in a study of cytomegalovirus exposure and HLA in healthy donors. Data came from immunoSEQ multiplex PCR; TCRdb stores just in-frame clones and leaves some out. The data contain around 62,000 clones, around 89% of them singletons. The sequenced sample consisted of PBMCs. The origin of the receptors is a young woman in good health and CMV-seronegative.

The genes are TRBV7-6 and TRBJ2-1; D perhaps matches TRBD2 (6 bases). CDR1 and CDR2 (germline): SGHVS, FNYEAQ. The V gene lost 5 bases and the J gene lost 0 bases, with 11 bases spanning the gap. The CDR3 consists of 15 residues. Here the CDR3 reads CASSRQTSSYNEQFF. CDR3 sequence (DNA): TGTGCCAGCAGCCGACAGACTAGCTCCTACAATGAGCAGTTCTTC. The variable domain in full, completed from reference TRBV7-6 and TRBJ2-1, reads GAGVSQSPRYKVTKRGQDVALRCDPISGHVSLYWYRQALGQGPEFLTYFNYEAQQDKSGLPNDRFSAERPEGSISTLTIQRTEQRDSAMYRCASSRQTSSYNEQFFGPGTRLTVL.

This chain connects TRBV18 to TRBJ2-7, with TRBD2 identical over 11 bases. CDR1 KGHSH and CDR2 LQKENI come from the germline V gene. V dropped 6 bases and J dropped 3; count of bases not matched to a gene: 7. The CDR3 runs 15 residues. The CDR3: CASSAASGGNYEQYF. The CDR3 DNA is TGTGCCAGCTCGGCGGCTAGCGGGGGGAACTACGAGCAGTACTTC.

This rearrangement joins TRBV11-2 to TRBJ2-7; the match to TRBD2 covers 12 bases. With 5 bases clipped from V and 4 bases from J, the junction kept 12 bases outside the gene matches. The CDR3 consists of 17 residues. The germline V gene encodes CDR1 SGHAT and CDR2 FQNNGV. The CDR3 region has the DNA TGTGCCAGCAGCCCATGGGCTAGCGGGAGGGAGGGGTACGAGCAGTACTTC. Its translation: CASSPWASGREGYEQYF.

This clone was seen a few times. The gene calls are TRBV7-8 and TRBJ1-2; no reliable D call. CDR1 SGHVS and CDR2 FQNEAQ come from the germline V gene. The CDR3 loop spans 13 amino acids. V lost 5 bases, J lost 0 bases, and 7 bases lay in between. The CDR3 loop is CASSLYANYGYTF. In DNA, the CDR3 is TGTGCCAGCAGCCTCTACGCTAACTATGGCTACACCTTC. Full variable domain (outside the CDR3, taken from reference TRBV7-8 and TRBJ1-2): GAGVSQSPRYKVAKRGQDVALRCDPISGHVSLFWYQQALGQGPEFLTYFQNEAQLDKSGLPSDRFFAERPEGSVSTLKIQRTQQEDSAVYLCASSLYANYGYTFGSGTRLTVV.

The genes are TRBV5-1 and TRBJ2-7; weak D call: TRBD1 (7 bases). Trimming took 0 bases from V and 6 from J, leaving 13 bases between them. From germline, CDR1 is SGHRS and CDR2 YFSETQ. This CDR3 has 14 residues. The CDR3 loop reads CASSLGGTAGEQYF. The CDR3 DNA reads TGCGCCAGCAGCTTGGGGGGGACAGCGGGCGAGCAGTACTTC.

The chain recombines TRBV29-1 with TRBJ1-3; D gene unclear. Trimming left V 7 bases short and J 1 base short, with 17 bases between. Germline V gene data show CDR1 as SQVTM and CDR2 as ANQGSEA. The CDR3 contains 15 residues. The CDR3 protein is CSATSTRASGNTIYF. The CDR3, as DNA: TGCAGCGCCACCTCGACCCGAGCGTCTGGAAACACCATATATTTT.

The chain employs TRBV27 and TRBJ1-1; no definite D call. The V end was cut by 5 bases, the J end by 8 bases, with 12 bases between. CDR3 size: 12 residues. Germline CDR1 is MNHEY and CDR2 is SMNVEV (reference sequence). CDR3 nucleotide sequence: TGTGCCAGCAGTCATCGGACGGGGGAAGCTTTCTTT. Protein: CASSHRTGEAFF.

J is TRBJ1-1 and V is TRBV9; D is perhaps TRBD1 (5 bases). V shed 1 base and J shed 7 bases, with 11 bases lying between them. This CDR3 is built from 13 residues. Germline V gene lookup returns CDR1 SGDLS and CDR2 YYNGEE. CDR3: CASSVFADSEAFF. The CDR3 nucleotides read TGTGCCAGCAGCGTATTCGCAGACAGTGAAGCTTTCTTT.

The V call is TRBV6-5, the J call TRBJ2-7; unclear D gene. The germline V gene encodes CDR1 MNHEY and CDR2 SVGAGI. This CDR3 region has 15 residues. The V end was cut by 7 bases, the J end by 0 bases, with 16 bases between. The CDR3 here is CASTPFFGRSYEQYF. In DNA, the CDR3 is TGTGCCAGCACCCCCTTTTTTGGCCGCTCCTACGAGCAGTACTTC.

The chain employs TRBV19 and TRBJ2-5; 10 nucleotides align to TRBD1. The CDR3 is 16 residues long. After removal of 3 bases from V and 5 bases from J, the junction contained 9 bases not matched to a gene. Germline values: CDR1 LNHDA, CDR2 SQIVND (reference sequence). CDR3 sequence (DNA): TGTGCCAGTAGTATTGTAGCGACAGGGGGCGTCGAGACCCAGTACTTC. It codes for CASSIVATGGVETQYF.

This chain connects TRBV7-6 to TRBJ2-1; 7 bases match TRBD1. Per the germline V gene, CDR1 is SGHVS and CDR2 is FNYEAQ. Trimming at V came to 5 bases and at J to 0 bases, leaving 4 bases not matched to a gene. The CDR3 has 15 residues. Written as DNA, the CDR3 is TGTGCCAGCAGCCGAGGGGGCAACTCCTACAATGAGCAGTTCTTC. As protein: CASSRGGNSYNEQFF.

The chain links TRBV9 to TRBJ1-3; D is uncertain. The CDR3 loop spans 15 amino acids. V lost 0 bases, J lost 4 bases, and 11 bases lay in between. Germline V gene lookup returns CDR1 SGDLS and CDR2 YYNGEE. The CDR3 nucleotides are TGTGCCAGCAGCGTAGCCGGGAATTCCGGAAACACCATATATTTT. Its protein product is CASSVAGNSGNTIYF.

The chain links TRBV18 to TRBJ1-1; perhaps TRBD1 as D (6 bases). With 3 bases removed from V and 1 base from J, the gap between germline ends came to 15 bases. The germline V gene has CDR1 KGHSH and CDR2 LQKENI. This CDR3 contains 16 residues. The CDR3 DNA reads as TGTGCCAGCTCACCGTATATGGGACAACCGAACACTGAAGCTTTCTTT. This encodes CASSPYMGQPNTEAFF.